The T cell receptor (beta chain) described here comes from a study of T cell responses to AZD1222 COVID-19 vaccine. Study as a whole: Second-dose intervals of approximately 4 or approximately 12 weeks were pooled.

Notes on the study in general: Reports indicate that nearly half of spike-specific TCRs are directed at unmutated variant regions. Spike-specific TCR breadth and depth both grew after two AZD1222 doses. Most donors were white British, females outnumbered males, and clonal diversity was possibly underestimated.

In regard to this clone: As yet, its antigen is unknown.

Sequencing was performed with immunoSEQ multiplex PCR; in TCRdb, only in-frame clones are kept and a portion is missing. This repertoire shows roughly 76,000 clones, 70% to 90% found once; its top ten account for less than 3%. Trimming left V 8 bases short and J 4 bases short, with 15 bases between. CDR1 LGHDT and CDR2 YNNKEL come from the germline V gene (reference sequence). The CDR3 spans 14 residues. V and J are TRBV3-1 (or the pseudogene TRBV3-2) and TRBJ1-3, with a possible D match to TRBD1 (5 bases). The specimen comprised peripheral blood, sampled on day 0 of AZD1222 vaccination. This TCR was sampled from an adult in good health. The CDR3: CASGTRMAGNTIYF. CDR3 DNA sequence: TGTGCCAGCGGGACTCGAATGGCCGGAAACACCATATATTTT.